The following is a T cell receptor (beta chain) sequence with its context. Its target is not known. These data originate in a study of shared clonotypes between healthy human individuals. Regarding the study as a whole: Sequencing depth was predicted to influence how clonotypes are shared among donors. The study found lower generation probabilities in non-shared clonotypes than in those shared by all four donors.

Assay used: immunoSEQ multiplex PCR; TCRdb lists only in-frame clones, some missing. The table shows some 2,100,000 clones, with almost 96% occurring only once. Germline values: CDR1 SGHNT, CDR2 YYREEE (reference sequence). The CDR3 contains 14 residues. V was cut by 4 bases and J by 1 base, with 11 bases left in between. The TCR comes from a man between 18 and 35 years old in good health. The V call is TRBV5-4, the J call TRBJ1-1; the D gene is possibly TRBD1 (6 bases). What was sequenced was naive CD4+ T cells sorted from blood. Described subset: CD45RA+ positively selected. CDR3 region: CASSVKQGNTEAFF. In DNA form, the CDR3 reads TGTGCCAGCAGCGTAAAACAGGGGAACACTGAAGCTTTCTTT.